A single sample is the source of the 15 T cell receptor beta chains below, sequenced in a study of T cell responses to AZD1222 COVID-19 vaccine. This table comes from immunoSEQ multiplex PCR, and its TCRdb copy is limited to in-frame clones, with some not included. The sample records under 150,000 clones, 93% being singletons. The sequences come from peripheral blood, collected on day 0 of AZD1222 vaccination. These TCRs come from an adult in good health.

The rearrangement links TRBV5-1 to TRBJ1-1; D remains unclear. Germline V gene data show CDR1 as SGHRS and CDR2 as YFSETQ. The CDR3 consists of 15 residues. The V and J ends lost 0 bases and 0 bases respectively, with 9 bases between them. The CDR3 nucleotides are TGCGCCAGCAGCTTGGTTGGGGAGGTGAACACTGAAGCTTTCTTT. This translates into CASSLVGEVNTEAFF. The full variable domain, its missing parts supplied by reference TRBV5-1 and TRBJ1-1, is KAGVTQTPRYLIKTRGQQVTLSCSPISGHRSVSWYQQTPGQGLQFLFEYFSETQRNKGNFPGRFSGRQFSNSRSEMNVSTLELGDSALYLCASSLVGEVNTEAFFGQGTRLTVV.

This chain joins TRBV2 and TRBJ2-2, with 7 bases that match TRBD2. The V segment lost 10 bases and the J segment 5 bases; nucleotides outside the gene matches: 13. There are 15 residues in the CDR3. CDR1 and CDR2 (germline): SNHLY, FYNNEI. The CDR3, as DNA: TGTGCCACCACTTCGTCCGCGGGGGAGACCGGGGAGCTGTTTTTT. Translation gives CATTSSAGETGELFF.

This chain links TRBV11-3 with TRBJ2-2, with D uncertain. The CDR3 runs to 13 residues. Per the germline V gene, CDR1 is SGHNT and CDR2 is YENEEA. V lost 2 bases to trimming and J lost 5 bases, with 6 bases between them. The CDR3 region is CASSLRSTGELFF. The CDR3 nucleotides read TGTGCCAGCAGCTTACGATCTACCGGGGAGCTGTTTTTT.

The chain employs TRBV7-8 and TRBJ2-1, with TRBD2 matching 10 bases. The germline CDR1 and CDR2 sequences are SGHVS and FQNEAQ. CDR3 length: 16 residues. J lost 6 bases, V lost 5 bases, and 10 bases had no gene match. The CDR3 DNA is TGTGCCAGCAGCCCTCTAGCGGGAGAGCTTACCAATGAGCAGTTCTTC. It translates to CASSPLAGELTNEQFF.

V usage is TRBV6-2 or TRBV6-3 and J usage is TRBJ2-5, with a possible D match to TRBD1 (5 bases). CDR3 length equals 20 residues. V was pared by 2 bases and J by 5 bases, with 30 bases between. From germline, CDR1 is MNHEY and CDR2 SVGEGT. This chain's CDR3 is CASSYTGHSRSSRGLETQYF. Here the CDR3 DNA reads TGTGCCAGCAGTTACACTGGACATTCACGAAGTTCTAGAGGTTTGGAGACCCAGTACTTC.

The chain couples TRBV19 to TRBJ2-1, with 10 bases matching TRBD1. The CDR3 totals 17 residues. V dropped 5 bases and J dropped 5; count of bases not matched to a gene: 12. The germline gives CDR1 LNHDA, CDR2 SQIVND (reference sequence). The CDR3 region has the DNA TGTGCCAGTAGTGACAACCCCGGGACAGGGGCGGACAATGAGCAGTTCTTC. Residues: CASSDNPGTGADNEQFF.

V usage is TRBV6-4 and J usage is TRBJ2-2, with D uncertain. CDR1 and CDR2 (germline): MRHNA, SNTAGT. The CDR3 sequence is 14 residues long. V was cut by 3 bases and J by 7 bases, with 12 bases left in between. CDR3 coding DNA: TGTGCCAGCAGTGAAGGTCAGGCGAGCGGGGAGCTGTTTTTT. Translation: CASSEGQASGELFF.

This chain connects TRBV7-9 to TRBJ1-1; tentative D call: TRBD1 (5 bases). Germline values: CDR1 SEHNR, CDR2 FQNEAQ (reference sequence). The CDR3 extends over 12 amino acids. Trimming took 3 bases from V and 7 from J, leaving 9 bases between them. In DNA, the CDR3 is TGTGCCAGCAGCTTGGGGGTTGGTGAAGCTTTCTTT. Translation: CASSLGVGEAFF.

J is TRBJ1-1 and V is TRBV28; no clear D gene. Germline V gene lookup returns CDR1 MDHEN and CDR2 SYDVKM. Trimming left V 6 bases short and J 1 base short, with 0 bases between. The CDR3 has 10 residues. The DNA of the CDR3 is TGTGCCAGCAGGAACACTGAAGCTTTCTTT. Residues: CASRNTEAFF.

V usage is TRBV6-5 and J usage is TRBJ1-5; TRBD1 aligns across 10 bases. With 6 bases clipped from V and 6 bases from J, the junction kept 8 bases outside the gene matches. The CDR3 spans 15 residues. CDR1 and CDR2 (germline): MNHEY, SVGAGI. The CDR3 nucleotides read TGTGCCAGCAGAGAGACAGGGGGCGCAGGTCAGCCCCAGCATTTT. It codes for CASRETGGAGQPQHF.

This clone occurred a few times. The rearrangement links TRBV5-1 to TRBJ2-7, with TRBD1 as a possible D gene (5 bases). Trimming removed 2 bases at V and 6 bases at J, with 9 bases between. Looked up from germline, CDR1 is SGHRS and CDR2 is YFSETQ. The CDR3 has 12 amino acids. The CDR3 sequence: CASSFSRAEQYF. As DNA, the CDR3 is TGCGCCAGCAGCTTTAGCAGGGCCGAGCAGTACTTC.

Written as DNA, the CDR3 is TGTGCCAGCAGCCCGAACAGGCTCAACTATGGCTACACCTTC. As protein: CASSPNRLNYGYTF. This chain uses TRBV11-2 with TRBJ1-2, with TRBD1 as a possible D gene (5 bases). The V gene's germline CDR1 is SGHAT and CDR2 FQNNGV. The CDR3 totals 14 residues. Between the trimmed V and J ends, which lost 5 bases and 2 bases, there was a span of 12 bases.

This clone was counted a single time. In nucleotides, the CDR3 is TGTGCCAGCAGCTTAGGTGGGAGTAGCTCCTACGAGCAGTACTTC. Translating gives CASSLGGSSSYEQYF. This sequence joins TRBV11-2 and TRBJ2-7, with a tentative D call TRBD2 (5 bases). The CDR3 extends over 15 amino acids. Looked up from germline, CDR1 is SGHAT and CDR2 is FQNNGV. Trimming cost V 1 base and J 0 bases, with 10 bases left between them.

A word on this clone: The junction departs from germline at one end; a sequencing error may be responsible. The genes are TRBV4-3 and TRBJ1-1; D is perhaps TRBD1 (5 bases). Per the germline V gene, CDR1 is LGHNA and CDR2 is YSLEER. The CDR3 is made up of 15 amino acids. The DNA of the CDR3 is TGCGCCAGCAGCGAAGACAGAGGGGTGAACACTGAAGCTTTCTTT. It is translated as CASSEDRGVNTEAFF.

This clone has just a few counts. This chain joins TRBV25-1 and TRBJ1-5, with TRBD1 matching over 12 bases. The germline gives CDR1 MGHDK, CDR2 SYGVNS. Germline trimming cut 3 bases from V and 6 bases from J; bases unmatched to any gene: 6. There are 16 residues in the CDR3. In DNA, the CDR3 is TGTGCCAGCAGTGATCCCGGGACAGGGGGCAGTCAGCCCCAGCATTTT. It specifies CASSDPGTGGSQPQHF.